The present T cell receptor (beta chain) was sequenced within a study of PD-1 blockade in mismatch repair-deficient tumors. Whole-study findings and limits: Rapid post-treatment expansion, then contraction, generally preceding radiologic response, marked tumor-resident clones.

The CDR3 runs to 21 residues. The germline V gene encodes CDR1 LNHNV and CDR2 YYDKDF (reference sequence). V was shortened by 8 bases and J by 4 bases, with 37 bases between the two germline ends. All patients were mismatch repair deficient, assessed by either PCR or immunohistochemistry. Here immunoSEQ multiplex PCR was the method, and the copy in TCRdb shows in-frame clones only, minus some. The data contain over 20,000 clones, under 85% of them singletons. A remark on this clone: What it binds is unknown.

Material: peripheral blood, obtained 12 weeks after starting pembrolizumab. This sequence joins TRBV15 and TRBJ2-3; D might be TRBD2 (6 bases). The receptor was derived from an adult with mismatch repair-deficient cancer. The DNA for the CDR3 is TGTGCCACCTCTCAGGCGCTCTTGGGAGGACAACTAGTATCTTCCCCAGATACGCAGTATTTT. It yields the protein CATSQALLGGQLVSSPDTQYF. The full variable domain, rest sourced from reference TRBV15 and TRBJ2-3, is DAMVIQNPRYQVTQFGKPVTLSCSQTLNHNVMYWYQQKSSQAPKLLFHYYDKDFNNEADTPDNFQSRRPNTSFCFLDIRSPGLGDTAMYLCATSQALLGGQLVSSPDTQYFGPGTRLTVL.